Presented here are 32 T cell receptor beta chains from one specimen sequenced in a study of cytomegalovirus exposure and HLA in healthy donors. The PCR had 60 Vbeta and 13 Jbeta primers. The protocol was immunoSEQ multiplex PCR, while the TCRdb copy is restricted to in-frame clones and leaves out a portion. Of roughly 150,000 clones listed, more than 60% are singletons. Material for sequencing was PBMCs. The receptors derive from a young man in good health and CMV-seropositive.

The chain uses TRBV2 and TRBJ2-3, with 8 bases lining up with TRBD2. Looked up from germline, CDR1 is SNHLY and CDR2 is FYNNEI. This CDR3 contains 13 residues. V was clipped by 4 bases and J by 6 bases; unmatched bases: 3. This CDR3 reads CASSVTGGDTQYF. Here the CDR3 DNA reads TGTGCCAGCAGTGTCACGGGAGGGGATACGCAGTATTTT.

There are a few counts of this clone. The chain combines TRBV5-1 with TRBJ2-7; D might be TRBD2 (5 bases). Germline V lookup: CDR1 SGHRS, CDR2 YFSETQ. CDR3 size: 15 residues. Trimming stripped 0 bases from V and 0 bases from J, with 10 bases between. In nucleotides, the CDR3 is TGCGCCAGCAGCTTGGGGCGGGTTAGCTCCTACGAGCAGTACTTC. Translated: CASSLGRVSSYEQYF.

This chain uses TRBV30 with TRBJ1-2, with TRBD1 matching 12 bases. This CDR3 is built from 14 residues. With V trimmed by 2 bases and J by 7 bases, 5 bases remained unmatched. Germline V CDR1 and CDR2: GTSNPN, SVGIG (reference sequence). This CDR3 is CAWSRGTGGSGYTF. The CDR3 DNA sequence: TGTGCCTGGAGTCGCGGGACAGGGGGCAGTGGCTACACCTTC.

This sequence joins TRBV27 and TRBJ2-5; 7 positions match TRBD1. V shed 2 bases, J shed 2 bases, and the junction held 8 bases outside the gene matches. Germline-derived CDR1 and CDR2 are MNHEY and SMNVEV (reference sequence). CDR3 length: 16 residues. The DNA of the CDR3 is TGTGCCAGCAGTTTACTTGGGACAGCGCTTCAAGAGACCCAGTACTTC. Its protein product is CASSLLGTALQETQYF.

The V call is TRBV4-1, the J call TRBJ1-2; TRBD1 might be the D (5 bases). The V gene's germline CDR1 is MGHRA and CDR2 YSYEKL. The CDR3 length is 16 residues. V lost 4 bases and J 2 bases, leaving 17 bases between the germline ends. CDR3 protein: CASSPQPSGGNYGYTF. The CDR3 bases are TGCGCCAGCAGCCCCCAACCTTCCGGGGGAAACTATGGCTACACCTTC.

This clone came up a few times. The V and J genes are TRBV19 and TRBJ1-2, with 7 bases aligning to TRBD1. CDR3 length: 16 amino acids. The junction had 6 bases not matched to a gene; V was cut back by 0 bases and J by 2 bases. Germline V lookup: CDR1 LNHDA, CDR2 SQIVND (reference sequence). The chain's CDR3 is CASSIDPTGVNYGYTF. The CDR3 bases are TGTGCCAGTAGTATAGACCCCACAGGGGTGAACTATGGCTACACCTTC.

A few counts support this clone. This rearrangement joins TRBV7-2 to TRBJ2-2, with D maybe TRBD1 (5 bases). V was trimmed by 3 bases and J by 6 bases, leaving 11 bases between them. The CDR3 contains 14 residues. Germline assignment: CDR1 SGHTA and CDR2 FQGNSA. The CDR3 is CASSFQGSPGELFF. The CDR3 nucleotides are TGTGCCAGCAGCTTCCAGGGTTCCCCCGGGGAGCTGTTTTTT.

V and J are TRBV27 and TRBJ2-7; 7 nucleotides align to TRBD2. Trimming cost V 3 bases and J 0 bases; bases outside gene matches: 5. Germline lookup yields CDR1 MNHEY and CDR2 SMNVEV (reference sequence). The CDR3 is 15 amino acids. The CDR3 nucleotides read TGTGCCAGCAGTTTTAGGGCTAGCGGCTCCTACGAGCAGTACTTC. Protein: CASSFRASGSYEQYF.

The chain has TRBV7-6 and TRBJ1-4; D call uncertain. CDR1 SGHVS and CDR2 FNYEAQ come from the germline V gene. This CDR3 has 15 amino acids. Trimming took 2 bases from V and 5 from J, leaving 12 bases between them. The CDR3 sequence: CASSLYGGGNEKLFF. The CDR3 DNA reads as TGTGCCAGCAGCTTATACGGCGGAGGAAATGAAAAACTGTTTTTT.

The V call is TRBV28, the J call TRBJ1-2; tentatively, D is TRBD1 (5 bases). This CDR3 has 14 amino acids. CDR1 MDHEN and CDR2 SYDVKM come from the germline V gene. The ends were cut back, 2 bases at V and 5 bases at J, with 12 bases in the middle. The CDR3 here is CASSLGGGEYGYTF. CDR3 coding DNA: TGTGCCAGCAGTTTAGGTGGAGGGGAATATGGCTACACCTTC.

The rearrangement links TRBV7-9 to TRBJ2-3; 9 nucleotides align to TRBD2. V lost 4 bases to trimming and J lost 4 bases; unmatched junction nucleotides: 12. Germline V CDR1 and CDR2: SEHNR, FQNEAQ (reference sequence). CDR3 length: 17 amino acids. This chain's CDR3 is CASSWGGREGRSDTQYF. DNA for the CDR3: TGTGCCAGCAGCTGGGGGGGGCGGGAGGGCCGCTCAGATACGCAGTATTTT.

This chain connects TRBV5-5 to TRBJ2-7; 7 nucleotides line up with TRBD2. The CDR3 runs 13 residues. CDR1 and CDR2 from the germline V gene are SGHKS and YYEKEE (reference sequence). The junction had 2 bases not matched to a gene; V was cut back by 4 bases and J by 1 base. CDR3 protein: CASSVGGSYEQYF. CDR3 DNA: TGTGCCAGCAGCGTCGGGGGGTCCTACGAGCAGTACTTC.

The CDR3 DNA is TGTGCCAGCACCCTAACCCGCAGGGGTGGCAATCAGCCCCAGCATTTT. As protein: CASTLTRRGGNQPQHF. The V call is TRBV28, the J call TRBJ1-5; possibly TRBD1 for D (6 bases). The CDR3 length is 16 residues. V was shortened by 7 bases and J by 2 bases, with 18 bases between the two germline ends. The germline gives CDR1 MDHEN, CDR2 SYDVKM. The full variable domain, with the rest looked up from reference TRBV28 and TRBJ1-5, is DVKVTQSSRYLVKRTGEKVFLECVQDMDHENMFWYRQDPGLGLRLIYFSYDVKMKEKGDIPEGYSVSREKKERFSLILESASTNQTSMYLCASTLTRRGGNQPQHFGDGTRLSIL.

This chain links TRBV28 with TRBJ2-7; 9 nucleotides align to TRBD2. The length of the CDR3 is 15 residues. The germline V gene encodes CDR1 MDHEN and CDR2 SYDVKM. Germline trimming cut 7 bases from V and 3 bases from J; bases unmatched to any gene: 10. CDR3 residues: CASIAPGAGGYEQYF. The CDR3 bases are TGTGCCAGCATCGCCCCCGGAGCGGGAGGCTACGAGCAGTACTTC.

This clone appeared a few times. The chain couples TRBV7-2 to TRBJ1-1, with TRBD1 identical over 8 bases. Per germline, CDR1 SGHTA and CDR2 FQGNSA. This CDR3 comprises 13 residues. CDR3 region: CATRGQANTEAFF. As DNA, the CDR3 is TGTGCTACTCGGGGACAGGCGAACACTGAAGCTTTCTTT.

The chain joins TRBV5-3 to TRBJ1-5; D gene uncertain. TRBV5-3 qualifies as an ORF whose function is uncertain. V was trimmed by 4 bases and J by 1 base, leaving 9 bases between them. This CDR3 is built from 14 residues. CDR3 region: CARSLTKSNQPQHF. The CDR3 nucleotides are TGTGCCAGAAGCCTGACTAAGAGCAATCAGCCCCAGCATTTT.

The chain has TRBV4-2 and TRBJ2-1; no reliable D call. Germline V lookup: CDR1 LGHNA, CDR2 YNFKEQ. The CDR3 is made up of 16 amino acids. V lost 6 bases, J lost 5 bases, and 20 bases lay in between. CDR3 bases: TGTGCCAGCAGTCCTATCCCGCTAAGGAGAGACAATGAGCAGTTCTTC. It yields the protein CASSPIPLRRDNEQFF.

The table lists this clone with a count of one. The V call is TRBV4-1, the J call TRBJ1-1; 10 bases match TRBD1. There are 15 residues in the CDR3. Germline CDR1 MGHRA, CDR2 YSYEKL. With V trimmed by 0 bases and J by 5 bases, 3 bases remained unmatched. CDR3 in amino acids: CASSQERTGGTEAFF. In nucleotides, the CDR3 is TGCGCCAGCAGCCAAGAACGGACAGGGGGAACTGAAGCTTTCTTT.

The chain recombines TRBV5-1 with TRBJ1-2; D might be TRBD1 (6 bases). Germline lookup yields CDR1 SGHRS and CDR2 YFSETQ. The CDR3 consists of 14 residues. V dropped 4 bases and J dropped 1 base, with 11 bases sitting between them. DNA for the CDR3: TGCGCCAGCAGCGCGGGGGGCCATAACTATGGCTACACCTTC. It specifies CASSAGGHNYGYTF. Together with reference TRBV5-1 and TRBJ1-2, the CDR3 gives the full variable domain: KAGVTQTPRYLIKTRGQQVTLSCSPISGHRSVSWYQQTPGQGLQFLFEYFSETQRNKGNFPGRFSGRQFSNSRSEMNVSTLELGDSALYLCASSAGGHNYGYTFGSGTRLTVV.

V usage is TRBV7-2 and J usage is TRBJ2-3; D is uncertain. V was cut by 0 bases and J by 1 base, with 5 bases left in between. Germline V lookup: CDR1 SGHTA, CDR2 FQGNSA. The CDR3 totals 14 residues. The CDR3: CASSLARGTDTQYF. DNA of the CDR3: TGTGCCAGCAGCTTAGCGCGAGGCACAGATACGCAGTATTTT.

This sequence joins TRBV29-1 and TRBJ1-5; D gene unclear. V lost 4 bases, J lost 0 bases, and 10 bases lay in between. The CDR3 loop spans 14 amino acids. Germline V CDR1 and CDR2: SQVTM, ANQGSEA. CDR3 nucleotides: TGCAGCGTTGCGGTTGTCGGTAGCAATCAGCCCCAGCATTTT. Translating it yields CSVAVVGSNQPQHF.

The chain combines TRBV7-6 with TRBJ2-5, with 14 bases identical to TRBD2. The germline gives CDR1 SGHVS, CDR2 FNYEAQ. The V segment lost 4 bases and the J segment 4 bases; nucleotides outside the gene matches: 8. This CDR3 region has 17 residues. The CDR3 DNA is TGTGCCAGCAGCTCCGGGACTAGCGGGAGAGGGAGAGAGACCCAGTACTTC. Amino acids: CASSSGTSGRGRETQYF.

The chain recombines TRBV27 with TRBJ1-2; possibly TRBD1 for D (5 bases). Germline V CDR1 and CDR2: MNHEY, SMNVEV (reference sequence). V was clipped by 2 bases and J by 6 bases, with 10 bases between them. The CDR3 has 13 residues. CDR3 region: CASSLGRGDGYTF. CDR3 sequence (DNA): TGTGCCAGCAGTTTAGGTAGGGGTGATGGCTACACCTTC.

The CDR3 DNA reads as TGTGCCAGCAGTTTCCACCTAGCGGTCCTTACCTACGAGCAGTACTTC. Protein: CASSFHLAVLTYEQYF. This chain joins TRBV28 and TRBJ2-7; 7 bases are shared with TRBD2. Germline V gene sequence: CDR1 MDHEN, CDR2 SYDVKM. The junction had 10 bases not matched to a gene; V was cut back by 3 bases and J by 2 bases. The CDR3 covers 16 residues.

The chain has TRBV4-1 and TRBJ2-1, with 13 bases aligning to TRBD2. The CDR3 has 16 amino acids. Trimming cost V 4 bases and J 5 bases; bases outside gene matches: 5. Germline-derived CDR1 and CDR2 are MGHRA and YSYEKL. DNA of the CDR3: TGCGCCAGCAGCCGAGCGGGACTAGCGGGAAACAATGAGCAGTTCTTC. Protein sequence: CASSRAGLAGNNEQFF.

This sequence joins TRBV19 and TRBJ1-3; D call uncertain. This CDR3 region has 17 residues. Germline V CDR1 and CDR2: LNHDA, SQIVND (reference sequence). Trimming took off 3 bases at V and 2 bases at J, with 17 bases between the two ends. This CDR3 is CASSIFPRARTGNTIYF. CDR3 nucleotides: TGTGCCAGTAGTATCTTTCCCCGCGCTAGGACTGGAAACACCATATATTTT.

The CDR3 nucleotides read TGTGCCAGCACGGGACTAGCGGGAGAGGCGGGGACCCAGTACTTC. This sequence encodes CASTGLAGEAGTQYF. The chain recombines TRBV6-1 with TRBJ2-5; TRBD2 agrees at 14 bases. This CDR3 has 15 amino acids. The germline CDR1 and CDR2 sequences are MNHNS and SASEGT. Trimming removed 7 bases from V and 7 bases from J; junction bases left unmatched: 8.

The rearrangement joins TRBV14 to TRBJ2-4, with TRBD1 matching 8 bases. The trim removed 4 bases at V and 6 bases at J, leaving 5 bases unmatched. CDR1 and CDR2 from the germline V gene are SGHDN and FVKESK. CDR3 length equals 14 residues. The CDR3: CASSPGTGRNIQYF. The CDR3 DNA reads TGTGCCAGCAGCCCCGGGACAGGCCGAAACATTCAGTACTTC.

This clone has a handful of counts. No conserved phenylalanine or tryptophan ends this CDR3, so it is likely a read error. The V and J genes are TRBV6-6 and TRBJ1-1; D may be TRBD1 (6 bases). Germline loops: CDR1 MNHNY, CDR2 SVGAGI (reference sequence). The germline V and J ends were trimmed by 4 bases and 5 bases, with 14 bases remaining between them. The CDR3 contains 14 residues. The CDR3 region is CASSSLTGATEAFL. CDR3 sequence (DNA): TGTGCCAGCAGTTCCTTGACAGGAGCAACTGAAGCTTTCCTT.

V usage is TRBV14 and J usage is TRBJ2-1, with D possibly TRBD1 on 6 matching bases. Germline V lookup: CDR1 SGHDN, CDR2 FVKESK. Trimming left V 3 bases short and J 13 bases short, with 10 bases between. The CDR3 is 11 amino acids. In DNA, the CDR3 is TGTGCCAGCAGCCAGGGGGCCGGACAGTTCTTC. Encoded protein: CASSQGAGQFF. Full variable domain (outside the CDR3, taken from reference TRBV14 and TRBJ2-1): EAGVTQFPSHSVIEKGQTVTLRCDPISGHDNLYWYRRVMGKEIKFLLHFVKESKQDESGMPNNRFLAERTGGTYSTLKVQPAELEDSGVYFCASSQGAGQFFGPGTRLTVL.

V is TRBV6-5 and J is TRBJ2-1, with 7 bases aligning to TRBD2. CDR3 length equals 15 residues. V shed 2 bases, J shed 7 bases, and the junction held 8 bases outside the gene matches. CDR1 and CDR2 (germline): MNHEY, SVGAGI. CDR3 sequence (DNA): TGTGCCAGCAGTTACGGAGGTGGCGGGAGAAATGAGCAGTTCTTC. Residues: CASSYGGGGRNEQFF.

V gene TRBV10-2 combines with J gene TRBJ2-7, with 7 bases matching TRBD2. Trimming cost V 3 bases and J 5 bases; bases outside gene matches: 7. Germline V gives CDR1 WSHSY, CDR2 SAAADI. The length of the CDR3 is 14 residues. The CDR3 DNA reads TGCGCCAGCAGTGACGGGAGGACCTCTAACGAGCAGTACTTC. Residues: CASSDGRTSNEQYF.